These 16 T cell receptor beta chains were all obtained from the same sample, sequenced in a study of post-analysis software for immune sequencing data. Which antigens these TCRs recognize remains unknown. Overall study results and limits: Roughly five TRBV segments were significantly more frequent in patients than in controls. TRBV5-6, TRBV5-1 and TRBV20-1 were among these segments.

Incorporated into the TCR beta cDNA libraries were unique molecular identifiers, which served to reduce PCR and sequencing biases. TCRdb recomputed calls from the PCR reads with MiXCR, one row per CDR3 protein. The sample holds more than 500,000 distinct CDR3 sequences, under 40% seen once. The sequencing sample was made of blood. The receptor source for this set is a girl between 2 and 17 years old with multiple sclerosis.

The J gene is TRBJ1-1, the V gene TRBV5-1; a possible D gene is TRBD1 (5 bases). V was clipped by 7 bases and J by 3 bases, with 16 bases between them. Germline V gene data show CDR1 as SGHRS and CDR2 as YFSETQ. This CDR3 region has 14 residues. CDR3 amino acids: CASALGDGDTEAFF. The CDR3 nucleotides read TGCGCCAGCGCCCTAGGGGACGGTGACACTGAAGCTTTCTTT.

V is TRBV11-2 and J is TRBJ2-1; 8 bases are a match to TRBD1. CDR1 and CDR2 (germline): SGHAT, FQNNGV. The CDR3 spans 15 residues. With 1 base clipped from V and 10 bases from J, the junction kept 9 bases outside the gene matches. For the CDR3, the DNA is TGTGCCAGCAGCTTAGTTCAGGGGGCGCCGGTAGAGCAGTTCTTC. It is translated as CASSLVQGAPVEQFF.

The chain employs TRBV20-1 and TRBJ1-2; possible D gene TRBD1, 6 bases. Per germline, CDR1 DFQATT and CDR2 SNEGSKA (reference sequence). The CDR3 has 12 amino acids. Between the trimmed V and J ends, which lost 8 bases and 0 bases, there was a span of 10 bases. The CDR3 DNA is TGCAGTCACAGGGATTCTAACTATGGCTACACCTTC. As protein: CSHRDSNYGYTF.

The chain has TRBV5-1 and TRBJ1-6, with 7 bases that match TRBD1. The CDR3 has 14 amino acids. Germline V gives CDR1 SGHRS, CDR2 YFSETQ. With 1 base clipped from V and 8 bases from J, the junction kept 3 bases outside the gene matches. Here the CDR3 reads CASSLRQGDSPLHF. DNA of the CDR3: TGCGCCAGCAGCTTGCGGCAGGGGGATTCACCCCTCCACTTT.

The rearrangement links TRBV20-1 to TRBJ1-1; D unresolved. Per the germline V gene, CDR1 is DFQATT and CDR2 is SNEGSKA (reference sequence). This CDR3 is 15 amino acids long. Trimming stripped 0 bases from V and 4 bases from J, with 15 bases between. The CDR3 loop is CSARDPGGRVTEAFF. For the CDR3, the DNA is TGCAGTGCTAGAGATCCGGGTGGTCGCGTCACTGAAGCTTTCTTT.

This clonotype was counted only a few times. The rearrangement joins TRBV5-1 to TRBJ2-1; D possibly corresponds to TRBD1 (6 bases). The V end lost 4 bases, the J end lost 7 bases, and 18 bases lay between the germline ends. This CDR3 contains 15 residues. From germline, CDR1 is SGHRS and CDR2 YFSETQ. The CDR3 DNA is TGCGCCAGCAGCACTAATACAGGGATCAAAAATGAGCAGTTCTTC. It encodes CASSTNTGIKNEQFF.

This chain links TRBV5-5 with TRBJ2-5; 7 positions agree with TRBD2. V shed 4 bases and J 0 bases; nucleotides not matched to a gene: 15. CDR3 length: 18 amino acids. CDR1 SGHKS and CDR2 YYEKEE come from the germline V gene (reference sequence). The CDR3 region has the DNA TGTGCCAGCAGCCCTGGGACCGTGAAGGGAGGGTACCAAGAGACCCAGTACTTC. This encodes CASSPGTVKGGYQETQYF.

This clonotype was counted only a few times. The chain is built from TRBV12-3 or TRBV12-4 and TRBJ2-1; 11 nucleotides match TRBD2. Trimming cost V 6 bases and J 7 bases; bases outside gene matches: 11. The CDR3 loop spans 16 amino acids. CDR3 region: CASRIAGGPGWNEQFF. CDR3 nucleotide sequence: TGTGCCAGCAGAATAGCGGGGGGGCCGGGGTGGAATGAGCAGTTCTTC.

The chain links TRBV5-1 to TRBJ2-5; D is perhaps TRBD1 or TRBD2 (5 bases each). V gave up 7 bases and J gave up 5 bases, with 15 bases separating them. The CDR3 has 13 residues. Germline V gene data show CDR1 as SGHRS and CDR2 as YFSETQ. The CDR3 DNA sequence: TGCGCCAGCCGGGACCAAAGGGCGGAGACCCAGTACTTC. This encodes CASRDQRAETQYF.

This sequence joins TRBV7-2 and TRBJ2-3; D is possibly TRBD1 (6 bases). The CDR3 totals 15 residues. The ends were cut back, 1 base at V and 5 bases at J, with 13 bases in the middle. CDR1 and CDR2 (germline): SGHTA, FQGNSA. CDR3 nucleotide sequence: TGTGCCAGCAGCTTAGGTGGGGGCCCTATAGATACGCAGTATTTT. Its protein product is CASSLGGGPIDTQYF.

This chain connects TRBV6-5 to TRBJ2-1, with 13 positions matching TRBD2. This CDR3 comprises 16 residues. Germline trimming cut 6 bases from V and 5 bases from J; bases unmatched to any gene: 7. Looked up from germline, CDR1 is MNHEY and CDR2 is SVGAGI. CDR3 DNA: TGTGCCAGCAGCACCCGGACTAGCGGGGGCAACAATGAGCAGTTCTTC. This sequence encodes CASSTRTSGGNNEQFF.

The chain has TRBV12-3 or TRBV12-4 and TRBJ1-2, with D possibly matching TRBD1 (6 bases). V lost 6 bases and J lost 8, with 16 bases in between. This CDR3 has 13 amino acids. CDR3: CASREAGVRGYTF. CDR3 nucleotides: TGTGCCAGCAGGGAAGCAGGGGTCAGGGGCTACACCTTC.

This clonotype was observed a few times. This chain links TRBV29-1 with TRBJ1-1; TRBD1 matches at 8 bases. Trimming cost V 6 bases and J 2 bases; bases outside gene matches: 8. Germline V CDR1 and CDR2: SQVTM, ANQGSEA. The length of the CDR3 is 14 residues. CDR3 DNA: TGCAGCGTCGCTATAGCAGGGGGCAACACTGAAGCTTTCTTT. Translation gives CSVAIAGGNTEAFF.

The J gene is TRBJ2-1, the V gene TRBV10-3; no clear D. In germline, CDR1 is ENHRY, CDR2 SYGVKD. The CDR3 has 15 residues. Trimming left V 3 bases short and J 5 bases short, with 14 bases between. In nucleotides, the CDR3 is TGTGCCATCAGTGACCGGCGTGATATAGACAATGAGCAGTTCTTC. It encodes CAISDRRDIDNEQFF.

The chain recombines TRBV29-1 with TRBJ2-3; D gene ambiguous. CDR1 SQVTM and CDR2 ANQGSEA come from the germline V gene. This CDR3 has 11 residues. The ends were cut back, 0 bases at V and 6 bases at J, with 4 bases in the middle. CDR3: CSVEDVDTQYF. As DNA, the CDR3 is TGCAGCGTTGAAGATGTTGATACGCAGTATTTT.

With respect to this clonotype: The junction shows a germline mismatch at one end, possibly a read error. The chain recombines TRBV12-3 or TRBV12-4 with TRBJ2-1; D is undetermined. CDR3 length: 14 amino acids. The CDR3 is CASSQLSGYNGQFF. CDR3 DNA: TGTGCCAGCAGCCAGCTGAGTGGGTACAATGGGCAGTTCTTC.